The 21 T cell receptor beta chains listed next were all sequenced from one sample in a study of OX40 agonist ivuxolimab in advanced cancers. Clones were read by immunoSEQ multiplex PCR, and TCRdb kept only the in-frame ones, dropping some. In the table there are over 70,000 clones, 85% to 90% of which are singletons. The sample here was CD4+ or CD8+ T cells sorted from blood, taken in a trial of the OX40 agonist ivuxolimab. Receptor source: an adult with an advanced solid tumor such as melanoma, head and neck, liver or kidney cancer.

As DNA, the CDR3 is TGTGCCAGCAGCCGCTTGGGGGAGCTGTTTTTT. Protein: CASSRLGELFF. The chain is built from TRBV7-9 and TRBJ2-2; D gene unclear. Germline loops: CDR1 SEHNR, CDR2 FQNEAQ (reference sequence). The CDR3 has 11 residues. The V end lost 5 bases, the J end lost 8 bases, and 6 bases lay between the germline ends.

This rearrangement joins TRBV2 to TRBJ2-7; D possibly corresponds to TRBD1 (5 bases). V was trimmed by 7 bases and J by 6 bases, leaving 13 bases between them. The length of the CDR3 is 12 residues. Germline-derived CDR1 and CDR2 are SNHLY and FYNNEI. The CDR3, as DNA: TGTGCCAGCACTCCCCGAAGGGGCGAGCAGTACTTC. Its protein product is CASTPRRGEQYF.

This clone has a handful of counts. This rearrangement joins TRBV6-1 to TRBJ2-1; perhaps TRBD2 as D (5 bases). V gave up 1 base and J gave up 12 bases, with 19 bases separating them. The CDR3 contains 15 residues. CDR1 is MNHNS, CDR2 SASEGT, per germline. CDR3 loop: CASSEGSVTGLWQFF. CDR3 sequence (DNA): TGTGCCAGCAGTGAAGGTAGCGTAACGGGCCTTTGGCAGTTCTTC.

The chain couples TRBV5-4 to TRBJ2-2, with 10 bases aligning to TRBD1. Germline trimming cut 5 bases from V and 4 bases from J; bases unmatched to any gene: 5. This CDR3 has 15 amino acids. From germline, CDR1 is SGHNT and CDR2 YYREEE (reference sequence). The CDR3 protein is CASRDRGQGTGELFF. Written as DNA, the CDR3 is TGTGCCAGCAGAGACAGGGGGCAGGGCACCGGGGAGCTGTTTTTT.

V gene TRBV19 combines with J gene TRBJ1-5, with 10 positions matching TRBD1. The CDR3 has 14 residues. The germline V gene has CDR1 LNHDA and CDR2 SQIVND (reference sequence). J lost 8 bases, V lost 7 bases, and 8 bases had no gene match. The CDR3 sequence: CASIQTGGGEPQHF. The CDR3 DNA reads as TGTGCCAGTATCCAGACAGGGGGCGGTGAGCCCCAGCATTTT.

This clone was seen once. J is TRBJ1-2 and V is TRBV9, with D possibly TRBD1 on 5 matching bases. The germline V gene encodes CDR1 SGDLS and CDR2 YYNGEE. The CDR3 consists of 15 residues. The V end was cut by 0 bases, the J end by 6 bases, with 15 bases between. Here the CDR3 reads CASSVGGGLLDGYTF. CDR3 coding DNA: TGTGCCAGCAGCGTAGGTGGGGGTTTGCTAGATGGCTACACCTTC.

DNA of the CDR3: TGTGCCAGCAGTGATATTGAGGGGACAGGGGGGGCAGTGACTGAAGCTTTCTTT. This translates into CASSDIEGTGGAVTEAFF. The gene calls are TRBV28 and TRBJ1-1, with 11 bases that match TRBD1. Germline lookup yields CDR1 MDHEN and CDR2 SYDVKM. The junction had 16 bases not matched to a gene; V was cut back by 5 bases and J by 5 bases. The CDR3 contains 18 residues.

V is TRBV11-3 and J is TRBJ2-3, with 9 nucleotides matching TRBD1. Trimming cost V 0 bases and J 1 base; bases outside gene matches: 2. The germline CDR1 and CDR2 sequences are SGHNT and YENEEA. This CDR3 has 16 residues. CDR3 DNA: TGTGCCAGCAGCTTAGATGGGACAGGGCGCACAGATACGCAGTATTTT. This encodes CASSLDGTGRTDTQYF.

This chain joins TRBV2 and TRBJ2-7; 12 bases line up with TRBD1. The V segment lost 8 bases and the J segment 5 bases; nucleotides outside the gene matches: 1. This CDR3 has 12 amino acids. Germline assignment: CDR1 SNHLY and CDR2 FYNNEI. In DNA form, the CDR3 reads TGTGCCAGCCGGGACAGGGGGCACGAGCAGTACTTC. This translates into CASRDRGHEQYF.

The chain joins TRBV2 to TRBJ2-7; 7 nucleotides line up with TRBD1. The CDR3 consists of 14 residues. V shed 6 bases, J shed 3 bases, and the junction held 8 bases outside the gene matches. The germline gives CDR1 SNHLY, CDR2 FYNNEI. CDR3 coding DNA: TGTGCCAGCAGCTTAGAGGGACAGAGCTACGAGCAGTACTTC. Residues: CASSLEGQSYEQYF.

The V call is TRBV6-5, the J call TRBJ2-5; a possible D gene is TRBD2 (7 bases). Germline V gene sequence: CDR1 MNHEY, CDR2 SVGAGI. The CDR3 consists of 13 residues. V lost 4 bases to trimming and J lost 10 bases, with 16 bases between them. The CDR3 region has the DNA TGTGCCAGCAGTTCCAACAGGGAGGGAGACCAGTACTTC. Translation: CASSSNREGDQYF.

Notes on this clone: Within the sample, other DNA sequences also encode this same CDR3. This chain uses TRBV28 with TRBJ1-1, with D unclear. This CDR3 has 11 residues. Deletions cut 3 bases from V and 4 bases from J, with 3 bases between. Germline V gene sequence: CDR1 MDHEN, CDR2 SYDVKM. This CDR3 is CASSLGTEAFF. The CDR3 region has the DNA TGTGCCAGCAGTTTGGGCACTGAAGCTTTCTTT.

J is TRBJ2-2 and V is TRBV9; D unresolved. Germline V gives CDR1 SGDLS, CDR2 YYNGEE. The V gene lost 0 bases and the J gene lost 5 bases, with 11 bases spanning the gap. This CDR3 comprises 15 residues. The CDR3 is CASSVVEEPTGELFF. Written as DNA, the CDR3 is TGTGCCAGCAGCGTAGTAGAGGAGCCGACCGGGGAGCTGTTTTTT.

This clone is large within its sample. The genes are TRBV2 and TRBJ2-7; no clear D. This CDR3 region has 13 residues. CDR1 is SNHLY and CDR2 is FYNNEI in the germline V gene. Trimming took off 8 bases at V and 0 bases at J, with 11 bases between the two ends. CDR3 residues: CASEPRSSYEQYF. The CDR3 DNA reads TGTGCCAGCGAGCCAAGGAGCTCCTACGAGCAGTACTTC.

This clone was seen a few times. V usage is TRBV19 and J usage is TRBJ1-5; D is perhaps TRBD1 (5 bases). The CDR3 sequence is 14 residues long. Germline V gene lookup returns CDR1 LNHDA and CDR2 SQIVND (reference sequence). Trimming removed 8 bases at V and 1 base at J, with 12 bases between. As DNA, the CDR3 is TGTGCCAGTTTGGGACGGGGGAGCAATCAGCCCCAGCATTTT. Protein product: CASLGRGSNQPQHF.

This sequence joins TRBV11-3 and TRBJ1-4; D is uncertain. Trimming stripped 2 bases from V and 1 base from J, with 8 bases between. CDR1 is SGHNT and CDR2 is YENEEA in the germline V gene. The CDR3 loop spans 15 amino acids. In DNA form, the CDR3 reads TGTGCCAGCAGCTTATCCGGAGTAACTAATGAAAAACTGTTTTTT. Its translation is CASSLSGVTNEKLFF.

The gene calls are TRBV6-1 and TRBJ1-5, with unresolved D. V was cut by 3 bases and J by 3 bases, with 9 bases left in between. The CDR3 is made up of 14 amino acids. Germline CDR1 reads MNHNS; CDR2 reads SASEGT. CDR3 DNA: TGTGCCAGCAGTGAGGTCCCCGCCAATCAGCCCCAGCATTTT. Residues: CASSEVPANQPQHF.

The V call is TRBV27, the J call TRBJ2-7, with D possibly called TRBD1 or TRBD2 (6 bases each). CDR3 size: 16 residues. V was cut by 0 bases and J by 5 bases, with 17 bases left in between. CDR1 is MNHEY and CDR2 is SMNVEV in the germline V gene (reference sequence). The CDR3 DNA follows: TGTGCCAGCAGTTTATCTACGGGGGCGGGTCGCCACGAGCAGTACTTC. Its translation is CASSLSTGAGRHEQYF.

The chain carries TRBV5-1 and TRBJ2-1; TRBD1 aligns across 8 bases. V dropped 2 bases and J dropped 9; count of bases not matched to a gene: 4. The CDR3 is 13 amino acids. Looked up from germline, CDR1 is SGHRS and CDR2 is YFSETQ. The CDR3, as DNA: TGCGCCAGCAGCTTTTGGACAGGGTCTGAGCAGTTCTTC. Amino acids: CASSFWTGSEQFF.

The J gene is TRBJ1-1, the V gene TRBV5-1, with D unclear. Germline V gives CDR1 SGHRS, CDR2 YFSETQ. Trimming stripped 0 bases from V and 4 bases from J, with 7 bases between. CDR3 size: 13 residues. The CDR3 region has the DNA TGCGCCAGCAGCTTGGTGGTTGGCACTGAAGCTTTCTTT. Encoded protein: CASSLVVGTEAFF.

This clone has a handful of counts. The CDR3 sequence: CASSQDSPGQGNDEQFF. DNA of the CDR3: TGCGCCAGCAGCCAAGATAGCCCGGGACAGGGAAACGATGAGCAGTTCTTC. The V and J genes are TRBV4-1 and TRBJ2-1; 9 bases are a match to TRBD1. CDR3 length: 17 residues. V gave up 0 bases and J gave up 8 bases; unmatched junction bases: 11. CDR1 is MGHRA, CDR2 YSYEKL, per germline.